This TCR beta chain is from a study of blood T cell repertoires in COVID-19. Study-wide background: The United States, Italy and Spain supplied acute and convalescent COVID-19 samples. PBMCs, B-cell-depleted T cells, or T cells were the source of the cDNA or gDNA that made up the material.

The length of the CDR3 is 14 residues. The junction had 9 bases not matched to a gene; V was cut back by 5 bases and J by 8 bases. Germline V gene data show CDR1 as SGHNT and CDR2 as YYREEE (reference sequence). TCRdb keeps only in-frame clones here, not all; method: immunoSEQ multiplex PCR. Altogether around 170,000 clones are present, about 91% being singletons, with the ten largest covering about 3.9%. J is TRBJ2-1 and V is TRBV5-4; TRBD1 matches 8 bases. The sequencing input was peripheral blood. The receptor was derived from a woman in her 30s with acute or convalescent COVID-19. This CDR3 is CASSFGQGRHEQFF. In DNA form, the CDR3 reads TGTGCCAGCAGTTTCGGACAGGGTCGGCATGAGCAGTTCTTC.